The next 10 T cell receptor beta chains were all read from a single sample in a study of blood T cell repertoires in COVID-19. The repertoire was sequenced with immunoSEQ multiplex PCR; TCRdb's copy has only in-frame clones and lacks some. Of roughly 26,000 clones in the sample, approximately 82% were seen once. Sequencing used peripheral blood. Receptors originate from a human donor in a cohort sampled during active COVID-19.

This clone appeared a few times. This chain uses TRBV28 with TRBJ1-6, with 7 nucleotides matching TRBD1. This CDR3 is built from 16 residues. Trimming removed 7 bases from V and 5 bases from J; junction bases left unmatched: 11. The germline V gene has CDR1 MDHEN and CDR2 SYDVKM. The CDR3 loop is CASILTGTRDNSPLHF. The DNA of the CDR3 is TGTGCCAGCATTCTGACAGGGACGCGCGATAATTCACCCCTCCACTTT.

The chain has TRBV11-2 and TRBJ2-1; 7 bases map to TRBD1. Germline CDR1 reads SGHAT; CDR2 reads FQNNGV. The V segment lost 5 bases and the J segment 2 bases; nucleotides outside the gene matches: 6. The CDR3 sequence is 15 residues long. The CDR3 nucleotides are TGTGCCAGCAGCCCCGACAGGGCCACCTACAATGAGCAGTTCTTC. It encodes CASSPDRATYNEQFF.

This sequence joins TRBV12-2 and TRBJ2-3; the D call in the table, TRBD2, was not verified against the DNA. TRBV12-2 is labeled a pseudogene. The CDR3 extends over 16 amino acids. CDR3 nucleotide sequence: TGTGCAAGTCGCTTACCGGGTGTCTATGTCACAGATACGCAGTATTTT. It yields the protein CASRLPGVYVTDTQYF.

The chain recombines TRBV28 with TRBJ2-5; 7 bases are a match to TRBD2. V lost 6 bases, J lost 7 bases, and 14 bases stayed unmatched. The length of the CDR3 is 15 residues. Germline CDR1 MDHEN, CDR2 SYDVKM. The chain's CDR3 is CASRLGGRLTGTQYF. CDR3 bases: TGTGCCAGCAGACTGGGGGGGAGACTAACCGGGACCCAGTACTTC. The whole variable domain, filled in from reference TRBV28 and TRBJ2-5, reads DVKVTQSSRYLVKRTGEKVFLECVQDMDHENMFWYRQDPGLGLRLIYFSYDVKMKEKGDIPEGYSVSREKKERFSLILESASTNQTSMYLCASRLGGRLTGTQYFGPGTRLLVL.

The CDR3 DNA reads TGTGCCAGCAGTTTACGGGGGAGGGCCCAAGAGACCCAGTACTTC. Protein product: CASSLRGRAQETQYF. The chain combines TRBV27 with TRBJ2-5; 7 bases map to TRBD2. The J segment lost 1 base and the V segment lost 2 bases, leaving 4 bases of the junction unmatched. CDR3 size: 15 residues. Per the germline V gene, CDR1 is MNHEY and CDR2 is SMNVEV (reference sequence).

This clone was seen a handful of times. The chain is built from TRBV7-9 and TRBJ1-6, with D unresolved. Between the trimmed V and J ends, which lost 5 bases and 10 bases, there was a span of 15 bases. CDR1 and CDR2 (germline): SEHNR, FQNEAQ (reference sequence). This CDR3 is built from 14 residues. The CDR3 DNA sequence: TGTGCCAGCAGCACCGGGGTCAGCAACTCACCCCTCCACTTT. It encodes CASSTGVSNSPLHF. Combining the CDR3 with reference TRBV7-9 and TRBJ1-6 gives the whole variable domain DTGVSQNPRHKITKRGQNVTFRCDPISEHNRLYWYRQTLGQGPEFLTYFQNEAQLEKSRLLSDRFSAERPKGSFSTLEIQRTEQGDSAMYLCASSTGVSNSPLHFGNGTRLTVT.

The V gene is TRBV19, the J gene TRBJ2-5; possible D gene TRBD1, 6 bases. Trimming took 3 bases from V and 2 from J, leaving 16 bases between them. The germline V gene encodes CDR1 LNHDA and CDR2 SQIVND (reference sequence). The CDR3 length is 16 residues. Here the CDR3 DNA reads TGTGCCAGTAGTATCCGGTCAGGGGCTCGACAAGAGACCCAGTACTTC. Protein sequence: CASSIRSGARQETQYF. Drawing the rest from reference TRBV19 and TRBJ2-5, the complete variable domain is DGGITQSPKYLFRKEGQNVTLSCEQNLNHDAMYWYRQDPGQGLRLIYYSQIVNDFQKGDIAEGYSVSREKKESFPLTVTSAQKNPTAFYLCASSIRSGARQETQYFGPGTRLLVL.

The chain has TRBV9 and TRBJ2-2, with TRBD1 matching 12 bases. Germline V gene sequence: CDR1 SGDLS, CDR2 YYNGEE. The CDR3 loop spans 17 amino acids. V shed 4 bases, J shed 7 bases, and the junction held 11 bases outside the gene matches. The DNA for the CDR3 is TGTGCCAGCAGCCACCTGGGACAGGGGGCAAGAGGCGGGGAGCTGTTTTTT. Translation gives CASSHLGQGARGGELFF.

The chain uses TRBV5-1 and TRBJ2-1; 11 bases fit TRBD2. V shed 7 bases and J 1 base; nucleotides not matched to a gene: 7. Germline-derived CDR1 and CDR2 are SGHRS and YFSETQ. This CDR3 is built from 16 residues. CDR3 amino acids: CASRDSGGDSYNEQFF. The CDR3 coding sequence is TGCGCCAGCCGAGATAGCGGGGGGGATTCCTACAATGAGCAGTTCTTC.

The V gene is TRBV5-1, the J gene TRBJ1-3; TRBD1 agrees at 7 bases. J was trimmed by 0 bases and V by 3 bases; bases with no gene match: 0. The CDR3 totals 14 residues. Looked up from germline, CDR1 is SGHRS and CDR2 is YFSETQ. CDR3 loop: CASSSGGSGNTIYF. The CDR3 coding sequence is TGCGCCAGCAGCTCAGGGGGCTCTGGAAACACCATATATTTT.